These T cell receptor beta chains were read from a single sample in a study of shared clonotypes between healthy human individuals. The assay was immunoSEQ multiplex PCR, and TCRdb's table has in-frame clones only and misses some. The sample lists about 2 million clones; about 95% were seen once. The sequenced sample consisted of naive CD8+ T cells sorted from blood. Receptors were obtained from a man aged 18 to 35 in good health. Each CDR3 is given with its conserved first and last residue. Clone size is given for some rows only: seen once, a few or many times, or a class if the clone is expanded.

>TRBV27|.|TRBJ2-1
CASSLEAVGNEQFF
>TRBV6-1|.|TRBJ1-3
CASSDLLQVYSGNTIYF
>TRBV5-1|few|TRBJ2-7
CASSLGQNLYEQYF
>TRBV30|.|TRBJ1-2
CAWREQGPLMGYTF
>TRBV2|once|TRBJ2-1
CASSLTSGSSYNEQFF
>TRBV4-3|.|TRBJ2-7
CASSQGTGEFYEQYF
>TRBV13|.|TRBJ2-2
CASSGGLAGMNTGELFF
>TRBV10-3|.|TRBJ2-1
CAISAAEPSGGVDEQFF
>TRBV19|.|TRBJ1-6
CASSTLSSPLHF
>TRBV11-2|.|TRBJ2-2
CASSSPATSGGYTGELFF
>TRBV28|.|TRBJ1-1
CASSFPRESTEAFF
>TRBV4-1|once|TRBJ1-1
CASSPVPGQMNTEAFF
>TRBV30|.|TRBJ1-6
CAWASRPESSYNSPLHF
>TRBV2|.|TRBJ2-7
CASRVASGSTYEQYF
>TRBV2|once|TRBJ2-7
CASSEALKKRGADEQYF
>TRBV30|few|TRBJ2-7
CAWSVTAYEQYF
>TRBV7-9|.|TRBJ2-5
CASSQPKGQGETQYF
>TRBV10-3|once|TRBJ2-3
CAVGTSGSGYTQYF
>TRBV5-4|.|TRBJ1-2
CEGQGGDYGYTF
>TRBV10-3|.|TRBJ2-7
CATATEIYEQYF
>TRBV11-2|.|TRBJ1-1
CASSLGPGQPNTEAFF
>TRBV14|.|TRBJ2-7
CASSQGGEQYF
>TRBV2|.|TRBJ2-3
CASSYQGRTDTQYF
>TRBV14|.|TRBJ2-5
CASSQEPSPETQYF
>TRBV30|once|TRBJ1-1
CAWAGGPMNTEAFF
>TRBV27|.|TRBJ2-3
CASSSRLAGGTDTQYF
>TRBV5-6|.|TRBJ1-2
CASSTGQGNYGYTF